This T cell receptor (beta chain) was retrieved from a study of T-cell reconstitution after alpha-beta-depleted transplantation in children. Study-wide results and limits: One year after transplant, T-cell counts and diversity came mostly from newly produced T cells. Several hundred expanded graft clones reportedly gave rise to the alpha-beta T cells present about two months after transplant.

During its preparation, the TCRbeta library received unique molecular identifiers. From the PCR reads, TCRdb called clonotypes with MiXCR, one entry per CDR3 protein. The sample lists 700,000 or so distinct CDR3 sequences, around 14% occurring once. This clonotype was observed at least ten times. No antigen is known for it. The origin of this receptor is a girl aged 2 to 9 with congenital amegakaryocytic thrombocytopenia, due to receive a stem cell transplant. The sample consisted of PBMCs, taken before TCRalphabeta/CD19-depleted stem cell transplant.

CDR3 sequence: CASSFYGPGSNTGELFF. DNA of the CDR3: TGTGCCAGCAGTTTTTACGGGCCAGGGTCCAACACCGGGGAGCTGTTTTTT. The rearrangement links TRBV27 to TRBJ2-2, with D perhaps TRBD1 (5 bases). Germline CDR1 MNHEY, CDR2 SMNVEV (reference sequence). The germline V and J ends were trimmed by 3 bases and 2 bases, with 16 bases remaining between them. The CDR3 sequence is 17 residues long.